The 19 T cell receptor beta chains below were found in one sample sequenced in a study of T cell clonotyping in hematopoietic cell transplantation. Time point given: recipient sample about 28 days before transplant, after cytoreduction. Repertoires were generated with immunoSEQ multiplex PCR, while TCRdb's copy carries only in-frame clones and drops some. This table has tens of thousands of clones, around 85% appearing once. The specimen was peripheral blood mononuclear cells, collected before stem cell transplant. All receptors derive from a man in his sixties with acute myeloid leukemia. Some clones in this sample may be carry-over from other donors' samples.

This clone occurred a few times. V gene TRBV7-3 combines with J gene TRBJ2-2, with D possibly TRBD1 on 6 matching bases. The germline CDR1 and CDR2 sequences are SGHTA and FQGTGA. The CDR3 runs to 13 residues. V lost 5 bases to trimming and J lost 6 bases, with 10 bases between them. CDR3 amino acids: CASSHGTPGELFF. The CDR3 DNA reads as TGTGCCAGCAGCCACGGGACACCCGGGGAGCTGTTTTTT.

The J gene is TRBJ1-5, the V gene TRBV6-6, with 7 bases identical to TRBD1. The CDR3 spans 14 residues. V was pared by 5 bases and J by 9 bases, with 10 bases of the junction left unmatched. The germline CDR1 and CDR2 sequences are MNHNY and SVGAGI (reference sequence). DNA of the CDR3: TGTGCCAGCAGTATCGACAGGGTTGGGTGGCCCCAGCATTTT. Protein sequence: CASSIDRVGWPQHF.

This CDR3 reads CASSQKDGLYGYTF. In nucleotides, the CDR3 is TGCGCCAGCAGCCAGAAGGACGGACTCTATGGCTACACCTTC. The V and J genes are TRBV4-3 and TRBJ1-2; no clear D. The germline V gene has CDR1 LGHNA and CDR2 YSLEER. The CDR3 length is 14 residues. Trimming took off 3 bases at V and 4 bases at J, with 12 bases between the two ends.

The rearrangement uses TRBV9 and TRBJ2-7; the match to TRBD1 covers 8 bases. CDR1 SGDLS and CDR2 YYNGEE come from the germline V gene. V dropped 3 bases and J dropped 4; count of bases not matched to a gene: 6. CDR3 size: 14 residues. CDR3 sequence reads: CASSERDRSYEQYF. The DNA of the CDR3 is TGTGCCAGCAGCGAAAGGGACAGGTCTTACGAGCAGTACTTC.

The chain employs TRBV7-9 and TRBJ1-6; D unresolved. V gave up 1 base and J gave up 9 bases, with 10 bases separating them. This CDR3 has 14 amino acids. Germline V CDR1 and CDR2: SEHNR, FQNEAQ (reference sequence). The CDR3 reads CASSLEPFSSPLHF. DNA for the CDR3: TGTGCCAGCAGCTTAGAGCCCTTTAGTTCACCCCTCCACTTT.

V is TRBV4-3 and J is TRBJ1-5; no firm D call. V was trimmed by 0 bases and J by 6 bases, leaving 12 bases between them. The CDR3 has 15 residues. Germline loops: CDR1 LGHNA, CDR2 YSLEER. The CDR3 DNA follows: TGCGCCAGCAGCCAAGAGCTCCGGGCCGGTCAGCCCCAGCATTTT. Translated, it gives CASSQELRAGQPQHF.

Only a few counts were recorded for this clone. This chain links TRBV9 with TRBJ1-1; possible D gene TRBD1, 5 bases. V dropped 4 bases and J dropped 5 bases, with 15 bases sitting between them. CDR1 and CDR2 from the germline V gene are SGDLS and YYNGEE. CDR3 size: 14 residues. The CDR3 coding sequence is TGTGCCAGCAGCATCCAGGGTAAAGGGACTGAAGCTTTCTTT. It codes for CASSIQGKGTEAFF.

The rearrangement uses TRBV7-2 and TRBJ1-2, with a weak D call TRBD1 (5 bases). The CDR3 totals 14 residues. The V end lost 0 bases, the J end lost 2 bases, and 7 bases lay between the germline ends. Germline lookup yields CDR1 SGHTA and CDR2 FQGNSA. The CDR3 sequence: CASSLARGNYGYTF. The CDR3 DNA sequence: TGTGCCAGCAGCTTAGCGCGGGGGAACTATGGCTACACCTTC.

CDR3 coding DNA: TGTGCCAGTAGTATAGATCCAGGCAGGCAAACCTACGAGCAGTACTTC. Translating it yields CASSIDPGRQTYEQYF. The V gene is TRBV19, the J gene TRBJ2-7; D is unclear. Trimming removed 0 bases from V and 2 bases from J, with 14 bases in between. The CDR3 has 16 residues. Germline V lookup: CDR1 LNHDA, CDR2 SQIVND (reference sequence).

This rearrangement joins TRBV2 to TRBJ2-2, with D tentatively TRBD1 (5 bases). There are 14 residues in the CDR3. Germline V gives CDR1 SNHLY, CDR2 FYNNEI. V was pared by 2 bases and J by 6 bases, with 10 bases between. Here the CDR3 DNA reads TGTGCCAGCAGTGAAAGGGAAGGGGCCGGGGAGCTGTTTTTT. As protein: CASSEREGAGELFF.

This chain connects TRBV27 to TRBJ2-7; TRBD1 aligns across 9 bases. CDR1 and CDR2 from the germline V gene are MNHEY and SMNVEV (reference sequence). The length of the CDR3 is 13 residues. With V trimmed by 5 bases and J by 11 bases, 10 bases remained unmatched. The CDR3 region is CASSTPGQGSEYF. CDR3 in DNA: TGTGCCAGCAGTACACCGGGACAGGGCTCGGAGTACTTC.

This clone was seen only a few times. This chain joins TRBV27 and TRBJ1-5; D might be TRBD1 (6 bases). The V end was cut by 7 bases, the J end by 0 bases, with 16 bases between. The CDR3 runs 16 residues. Germline V gene lookup returns CDR1 MNHEY and CDR2 SMNVEV (reference sequence). CDR3: CASNQGTGFSNQPQHF. CDR3 nucleotide sequence: TGTGCCAGCAATCAGGGAACAGGGTTTAGCAATCAGCCCCAGCATTTT.

There are a few counts of this clone. The genes are TRBV28 and TRBJ1-1; the D is unclear. Germline loops: CDR1 MDHEN, CDR2 SYDVKM. The CDR3 has 14 residues. V dropped 1 base and J dropped 5 bases, with 11 bases sitting between them. CDR3 bases: TGTGCCAGCAGTTTATTCGGACGGAAAACTGAAGCTTTCTTT. Translating gives CASSLFGRKTEAFF.

J is TRBJ2-1 and V is TRBV5-4; D gene ambiguous. V dropped 4 bases and J dropped 5 bases, with 13 bases sitting between them. Looked up from germline, CDR1 is SGHNT and CDR2 is YYREEE (reference sequence). The CDR3 consists of 14 residues. CDR3 protein: CASSAPLGNNEQFF. The CDR3 bases are TGTGCCAGCAGCGCTCCATTGGGGAACAATGAGCAGTTCTTC.

The rearrangement uses TRBV19 and TRBJ2-1; 7 bases match TRBD1. Germline loops: CDR1 LNHDA, CDR2 SQIVND (reference sequence). V was pared by 5 bases and J by 5 bases, with 6 bases of the junction left unmatched. This CDR3 has 14 residues. The CDR3 protein is CASSFGTANNEQFF. In nucleotides, the CDR3 is TGTGCCAGTAGTTTTGGGACAGCGAACAATGAGCAGTTCTTC.

The chain combines TRBV4-1 with TRBJ1-6, with D hard to call. With 4 bases removed from V and 9 bases from J, the gap between germline ends came to 10 bases. The CDR3 contains 13 residues. Germline V gives CDR1 MGHRA, CDR2 YSYEKL. Here the CDR3 DNA reads TGCGCCAGCAGCCCCGGCGGCGGTTCACCCCTCCACTTT. Translation gives CASSPGGGSPLHF.

In this sample, this clone turned up once. The V call is TRBV4-2, the J call TRBJ1-3; D is unresolved. The CDR3 is 17 residues long. Germline lookup yields CDR1 LGHNA and CDR2 YNFKEQ. V lost 0 bases to trimming and J lost 0 bases, with 12 bases between them. The CDR3 sequence: CASSQEANTYSGNTIYF. The CDR3 DNA follows: TGTGCCAGCAGCCAAGAGGCGAATACTTACTCTGGAAACACCATATATTTT.

This clone was recorded only once. The chain joins TRBV19 to TRBJ1-5; D not resolved. Trimming removed 0 bases from V and 5 bases from J, with 17 bases in between. Germline lookup yields CDR1 LNHDA and CDR2 SQIVND (reference sequence). CDR3 length: 17 amino acids. The CDR3 sequence: CASSIDQRAPQHQPQHF. In nucleotides, the CDR3 is TGTGCCAGTAGTATAGATCAGAGAGCCCCCCAGCATCAGCCCCAGCATTTT.

The chain uses TRBV9 and TRBJ1-1; no clear D. The CDR3 is 12 amino acids. V lost 4 bases and J 5 bases, leaving 9 bases between the germline ends. The germline V gene encodes CDR1 SGDLS and CDR2 YYNGEE. The DNA for the CDR3 is TGTGCCAGCAGCCCCGTGGGAACTGAAGCTTTCTTT. Amino acid sequence: CASSPVGTEAFF.